Listed here are 2 T cell receptor beta chains from one sample, sequenced in a study of blood T cell repertoires in COVID-19. Repertoires were generated with immunoSEQ multiplex PCR, while TCRdb's copy carries only in-frame clones and drops some. The table lists 150,000 to 200,000 clones, about 85% of them singletons. Input material: peripheral blood. The receptors come from a man aged 70 or older with active or convalescent COVID-19.

V and J are TRBV28 and TRBJ2-1; D unresolved. V lost 2 bases, J lost 6 bases, and 11 bases lay in between. Germline values: CDR1 MDHEN, CDR2 SYDVKM. The CDR3 spans 14 residues. CDR3 protein: CASSLEQLGNEQFF. The CDR3 bases are TGTGCCAGCAGTTTAGAACAGTTGGGCAATGAGCAGTTCTTC.

The V and J genes are TRBV2 and TRBJ2-7; D uncertain. The CDR3 covers 12 residues. CDR1 is SNHLY, CDR2 FYNNEI, per germline. Trimming removed 3 bases at V and 4 bases at J, with 7 bases between. The CDR3, as DNA: TGTGCCAGCAGTGACTTCAGGTACGAGCAGTACTTC. It is translated as CASSDFRYEQYF.